The 11 T cell receptor beta chains presented below share a single source sample, sequenced in a study of cytomegalovirus exposure and HLA in healthy donors. The PCR was carried out with 60 Vbeta primers and 13 Jbeta primers. Only in-frame clones appear in the TCRdb table, and some are missing; sequencing was by immunoSEQ multiplex PCR. The profile covers about 140,000 clones, with about 84% appearing a single time and 2% to 2.5% taken by the ten largest. The sequencing input was PBMCs. These receptors were taken from a man between 50 and 59 years old in good health and CMV-seronegative.

This chain connects TRBV2 to TRBJ1-2; TRBD1 agrees at 8 bases. V lost 6 bases, J lost 11 bases, and 17 bases stayed unmatched. The CDR3 extends over 15 amino acids. Germline V gene sequence: CDR1 SNHLY, CDR2 FYNNEI. CDR3 residues: CASRATSGTGPKYTF. CDR3 DNA sequence: TGTGCCAGCAGAGCCACCTCCGGGACAGGCCCAAAGTACACCTTC.

This rearrangement joins TRBV9 to TRBJ2-1; the match to TRBD1 covers 11 bases. The CDR3 is made up of 16 amino acids. Looked up from germline, CDR1 is SGDLS and CDR2 is YYNGEE. Trimming at V came to 0 bases and at J to 4 bases, leaving 3 bases not matched to a gene. The CDR3, as DNA: TGTGCCAGCAGCGTAGAAGGGACAGGGGGTTACAATGAGCAGTTCTTC. This codes for CASSVEGTGGYNEQFF.

The rearrangement links TRBV27 to TRBJ2-2; D gene unclear. The CDR3 runs to 13 residues. Trimming pared 3 bases from V and 6 bases from J, leaving 8 bases between. Germline V gene lookup returns CDR1 MNHEY and CDR2 SMNVEV (reference sequence). This chain's CDR3 is CASSFPNAGELFF. The CDR3 nucleotides read TGTGCCAGCAGTTTCCCTAACGCCGGGGAGCTGTTTTTT.

There are a few counts of this clone. The gene calls are TRBV5-1 and TRBJ2-7; possibly TRBD2 for D (5 bases). The germline V and J ends were trimmed by 0 bases and 3 bases, with 10 bases remaining between them. The CDR3 consists of 14 residues. Per germline, CDR1 SGHRS and CDR2 YFSETQ. CDR3 protein: CASSLGGVVYEQYF. In DNA form, the CDR3 reads TGCGCCAGCAGCTTGGGGGGAGTGGTCTACGAGCAGTACTTC.

The CDR3 spells CASSPLTSGRDTGELFF. DNA of the CDR3: TGTGCCAGCAGTCCCCTGACTAGCGGGAGGGACACCGGGGAGCTGTTTTTT. The chain joins TRBV27 to TRBJ2-2; 14 bases fit TRBD2. Germline V lookup: CDR1 MNHEY, CDR2 SMNVEV (reference sequence). V trimming: 5 bases; J trimming: 3 bases; junction bases outside the gene matches: 5. This CDR3 region has 17 residues.

The chain combines TRBV5-1 with TRBJ2-7; weak D call: TRBD1 (6 bases). The germline V and J ends were trimmed by 2 bases and 1 base, with 13 bases remaining between them. Germline values: CDR1 SGHRS, CDR2 YFSETQ. This CDR3 contains 15 residues. The CDR3 reads CASSLGTTMSYEQYF. The DNA for the CDR3 is TGCGCCAGCAGCTTAGGGACAACAATGTCCTACGAGCAGTACTTC.

V and J are TRBV28 and TRBJ2-5; possibly TRBD2 for D (6 bases). Trimming removed 6 bases at V and 1 base at J, with 12 bases between. The CDR3 extends over 14 amino acids. Germline V gives CDR1 MDHEN, CDR2 SYDVKM. CDR3 coding DNA: TGTGCCAGCAGGATAGGCGGGACCCAAGAGACCCAGTACTTC. Its translation: CASRIGGTQETQYF.

The chain recombines TRBV7-2 with TRBJ1-2; D perhaps matches TRBD1 (5 bases). CDR1 and CDR2 (germline): SGHTA, FQGNSA. V was trimmed by 3 bases and J by 8 bases, leaving 16 bases between them. This CDR3 is 14 amino acids long. CDR3: CASSFNFGGGGYTF. DNA of the CDR3: TGTGCCAGCAGCTTCAACTTCGGGGGTGGGGGCTACACCTTC. The full variable domain, completed using reference TRBV7-2 and TRBJ1-2, is GAGVSQSPSNKVTEKGKDVELRCDPISGHTALYWYRQSLGQGLEFLIYFQGNSAPDKSGLPSDRFSAERTGGSVSTLTIQRTQQEDSAVYLCASSFNFGGGGYTFGSGTRLTVV.

CDR3 region: CSGGTGVDTGELFF. The CDR3 DNA follows: TGCAGCGGAGGGACAGGGGTGGACACCGGGGAGCTGTTTTTT. The chain employs TRBV29-1 and TRBJ2-2; 10 nucleotides align to TRBD1. With V trimmed by 7 bases and J by 3 bases, 5 bases remained unmatched. Germline V gene sequence: CDR1 SQVTM, CDR2 ANQGSEA. The CDR3 contains 14 residues.

The rearrangement joins TRBV11-3 to TRBJ1-5; D is uncertain. CDR3 length: 15 amino acids. V gave up 0 bases and J gave up 0 bases, with 6 bases separating them. Germline V gives CDR1 SGHNT, CDR2 YENEEA. CDR3 sequence reads: CASSLDGDSNQPQHF. DNA for the CDR3: TGTGCCAGCAGCTTAGATGGAGATAGCAATCAGCCCCAGCATTTT. Variable domain in full (rest from reference TRBV11-3 and TRBJ1-5): EAGVVQSPRYKIIEKKQPVAFWCNPISGHNTLYWYLQNLGQGPELLIRYENEEAVDDSQLPKDRFSAERLKGVDSTLKIQPAELGDSAVYLCASSLDGDSNQPQHFGDGTRLSIL.

This clone was observed once. The J gene is TRBJ1-4, the V gene TRBV19; D unclear. Germline V gene lookup returns CDR1 LNHDA and CDR2 SQIVND (reference sequence). The CDR3 has 15 residues. Trimming removed 7 bases at V and 8 bases at J, with 20 bases between. The CDR3 region is CASTGRGNAFEKLFF. The CDR3 DNA is TGTGCCAGTACGGGCAGAGGGAACGCTTTCGAAAAACTGTTTTTT. Full variable domain (outside the CDR3, taken from reference TRBV19 and TRBJ1-4): DGGITQSPKYLFRKEGQNVTLSCEQNLNHDAMYWYRQDPGQGLRLIYYSQIVNDFQKGDIAEGYSVSREKKESFPLTVTSAQKNPTAFYLCASTGRGNAFEKLFFGSGTQLSVL.